What follows are 4 T cell receptor beta chains derived from one specimen sequenced in a study of blood T cell repertoires in COVID-19. Assay used: immunoSEQ multiplex PCR; TCRdb lists only in-frame clones, some missing. This sample has 120,000 to 150,000 clones; roughly 89% occur once, and the top ten carry around 1.5%. The sample consisted of peripheral blood. The source is a human donor in a cohort sampled during active COVID-19.

This clone was counted between two and nine times. This chain connects TRBV5-4 to TRBJ1-2; 7 bases agree with TRBD1. The V gene end was trimmed by 4 bases and the J gene end by 8 bases; junction bases not matched to a gene: 11. The CDR3 covers 14 residues. In germline, CDR1 is SGHNT, CDR2 YYREEE (reference sequence). In nucleotides, the CDR3 is TGTGCCAGCAGCGGCGGGACAGAGCTCTTCGGCTACACCTTC. Amino acids: CASSGGTELFGYTF.

The rearrangement uses TRBV9 and TRBJ2-6; 7 bases map to TRBD1. The CDR3 totals 19 residues. In germline, CDR1 is SGDLS, CDR2 YYNGEE. V was pared by 2 bases and J by 0 bases, with 11 bases of the junction left unmatched. Here the CDR3 reads CASSVYSGTETSGANVLTF. In DNA, the CDR3 is TGTGCCAGCAGCGTCTACTCCGGGACAGAAACCTCTGGGGCCAACGTCCTGACTTTC. Looking up the rest from reference TRBV9 and TRBJ2-6 gives the full variable domain: DSGVTQTPKHLITATGQRVTLRCSPRSGDLSVYWYQQSLDQGLQFLIQYYNGEERAKGNILERFSAQQFPDLHSELNLSSLELGDSALYFCASSVYSGTETSGANVLTFGAGSRLTVL.

The V and J genes are TRBV29-1 and TRBJ2-5, with TRBD2 matching 10 bases. The ends lost 7 bases at V and 5 bases at J; junction bases unmatched: 4. CDR3 length equals 12 residues. Per germline, CDR1 SQVTM and CDR2 ANQGSEA. Here the CDR3 reads CSGGTSDETQYF. DNA of the CDR3: TGCAGCGGGGGGACTAGCGATGAGACCCAGTACTTC.

This rearrangement joins TRBV2 to TRBJ1-5; D possibly corresponds to TRBD1 (5 bases). Trimming pared 6 bases from V and 6 bases from J, leaving 18 bases between. Germline assignment: CDR1 SNHLY and CDR2 FYNNEI. The CDR3 contains 15 residues. The CDR3 loop reads CASRGTLPGGQPQHF. The CDR3 DNA sequence: TGTGCCAGCAGGGGGACTCTTCCCGGGGGTCAGCCCCAGCATTTT.